These 20 T cell receptor beta chains share one sample of origin, sequenced in a study of naive and memory T cell subsets. The beta constant-region primer was an equimolar mix of two oligonucleotides covering TRBC1 and TRBC2. From the UMI-ligation and nested PCR reads, TCRdb called clonotypes with MiXCR, one entry per CDR3 protein. In the table there are tens of thousands of distinct CDR3 sequences, about 14% of which are singletons. Source material: effector memory CD4+ T cells from blood. Subset indicated: effector memory, CD45RA- CD27-. The receptors stem from a human donor in good health.

V gene TRBV29-1 combines with J gene TRBJ2-2; TRBD2 might be the D (5 bases). The CDR3 runs 14 residues. The V gene's germline CDR1 is SQVTM and CDR2 ANQGSEA. The V end was cut by 7 bases, the J end by 4 bases, with 16 bases between. This CDR3 is CSALRGSGTGELFF. CDR3 bases: TGCAGCGCCTTACGGGGTTCGGGCACCGGGGAGCTGTTTTTT.

This clonotype showed up just a few times. The rearrangement uses TRBV5-4 and TRBJ2-5; 10 bases align to TRBD1. Unmatched junction bases numbered 4, after V lost 3 bases and J lost 5 bases. CDR3 length: 14 amino acids. Per germline, CDR1 SGHNT and CDR2 YYREEE (reference sequence). The CDR3 sequence is CASSSWTGGETQYF. The CDR3, as DNA: TGTGCCAGCAGCTCCTGGACAGGGGGGGAGACCCAGTACTTC.

V usage is TRBV2 and J usage is TRBJ2-2; D not resolved. This CDR3 comprises 15 residues. CDR1 is SNHLY and CDR2 is FYNNEI in the germline V gene. The ends were cut back, 4 bases at V and 5 bases at J, with 14 bases in the middle. The CDR3 loop reads CASSGYALMTGELFF. DNA of the CDR3: TGTGCCAGCAGTGGGTACGCCTTGATGACCGGGGAGCTGTTTTTT.

This clonotype was seen many times. The chain combines TRBV6-1 with TRBJ2-1, with D possibly being TRBD2 (5 bases). The germline V gene encodes CDR1 MNHNS and CDR2 SASEGT. V was clipped by 6 bases and J by 7 bases, with 10 bases between them. The CDR3 contains 12 residues. The CDR3: CASSWERNEQFF. Written as DNA, the CDR3 is TGTGCCAGCAGCTGGGAGAGGAATGAGCAGTTCTTC.

The genes are TRBV30 and TRBJ1-5, with 7 nucleotides matching TRBD1. Germline loops: CDR1 GTSNPN, CDR2 SVGIG (reference sequence). The CDR3 is made up of 12 amino acids. V lost 5 bases to trimming and J lost 7 bases; unmatched junction nucleotides: 5. The DNA for the CDR3 is TGTGCCTGGGACAGGGCGGGACAGCCCCAGCATTTT. This translates into CAWDRAGQPQHF.

This clonotype was seen a few times. V usage is TRBV7-2 and J usage is TRBJ2-3; 8 nucleotides line up with TRBD2. CDR1 SGHTA and CDR2 FQGNSA come from the germline V gene. V was pared by 1 base and J by 2 bases, with 8 bases of the junction left unmatched. The CDR3 consists of 17 residues. This CDR3 reads CASSLVSVGRDTDTQYF. In DNA, the CDR3 is TGTGCCAGCAGCTTAGTTTCGGTCGGGAGGGACACAGATACGCAGTATTTT.

This clonotype was counted only a few times. CDR3 sequence: CASTSLGQGFQETQYF. The CDR3 DNA follows: TGTGCCAGCACCTCTCTGGGACAGGGATTTCAAGAGACCCAGTACTTC. V and J are TRBV7-8 and TRBJ2-5, with 9 bases that match TRBD1. The germline V gene encodes CDR1 SGHVS and CDR2 FQNEAQ. The CDR3 spans 16 residues. The ends lost 7 bases at V and 2 bases at J; junction bases unmatched: 11.

This clonotype was recorded many times. V usage is TRBV30 and J usage is TRBJ2-5; the D call may be TRBD1 or TRBD2 (5 bases each). The CDR3 is made up of 11 amino acids. Per the germline V gene, CDR1 is GTSNPN and CDR2 is SVGIG (reference sequence). V was shortened by 3 bases and J by 5 bases, with 7 bases between the two germline ends. The CDR3 DNA reads TGTGCCTGGAGGGGGGAGGAGACCCAGTACTTC. Encoded protein: CAWRGEETQYF. The full variable domain, rest sourced from reference TRBV30 and TRBJ2-5, is SQTIHQWPATLVQPVGSPLSLECTVEGTSNPNLYWYRQAAGRGLQLLFYSVGIGQISSEVPQNLSASRPQDRQFILSSKKLLLSDSGFYLCAWRGEETQYFGPGTRLLVL.

This clonotype was recorded a few times. J is TRBJ2-5 and V is TRBV2; the match to TRBD2 covers 7 bases. The V and J ends lost 6 bases and 5 bases, in that order; junction bases with no gene match: 15. Germline loops: CDR1 SNHLY, CDR2 FYNNEI. The CDR3 contains 16 residues. CDR3: CASRLPGPQGGETQYF. CDR3 coding DNA: TGTGCCAGCAGACTCCCCGGCCCCCAGGGAGGGGAGACCCAGTACTTC.

This clonotype was seen repeatedly, ten times or more. The chain uses TRBV19 and TRBJ1-5; TRBD1 is a possible D gene (6 bases). The CDR3 covers 13 residues. CDR1 and CDR2 (germline): LNHDA, SQIVND (reference sequence). The V end lost 8 bases, the J end lost 7 bases, and 15 bases lay between the germline ends. CDR3: CASGQGIRQPQHF. The CDR3 DNA sequence: TGTGCCAGTGGGCAGGGGATAAGACAGCCCCAGCATTTT.

This clonotype was counted a few times. The gene calls are TRBV3-1 and TRBJ2-7; D possibly corresponds to TRBD2 (5 bases). V was cut by 1 base and J by 5 bases, with 15 bases left in between. From germline, CDR1 is LGHDT and CDR2 YNNKEL (reference sequence). The CDR3 runs 15 residues. CDR3 DNA sequence: TGTGCCAGCAGCCAAGCAGGACTGGAGGCGAACGAGCAGTACTTC. This gives the protein CASSQAGLEANEQYF.

This clonotype has at least ten counts. This chain connects TRBV28 to TRBJ2-4, with a tentative D call TRBD2 (5 bases). The germline V gene encodes CDR1 MDHEN and CDR2 SYDVKM. Deletions cut 1 base from V and 0 bases from J, with 10 bases between. The CDR3 has 16 amino acids. The CDR3 region has the DNA TGTGCCAGCAGTTTATCGGGATCACTAGCCAAAAACATTCAGTACTTC. Amino acids: CASSLSGSLAKNIQYF. The full variable domain, its missing parts supplied by reference TRBV28 and TRBJ2-4, is DVKVTQSSRYLVKRTGEKVFLECVQDMDHENMFWYRQDPGLGLRLIYFSYDVKMKEKGDIPEGYSVSREKKERFSLILESASTNQTSMYLCASSLSGSLAKNIQYFGAGTRLSVL.

This clonotype was seen many times. The chain combines TRBV9 with TRBJ2-2; a weak D match, TRBD2 (6 bases). CDR1 and CDR2 from the germline V gene are SGDLS and YYNGEE. This CDR3 spans 14 amino acids. Trimming left V 5 bases short and J 8 bases short, with 16 bases between. The CDR3 here is CASSGDFASGELFF. In DNA form, the CDR3 reads TGTGCCAGCAGTGGGGACTTTGCCTCGGGGGAGCTGTTTTTT.

The V call is TRBV5-1, the J call TRBJ2-1; 9 bases are shared with TRBD2. With V trimmed by 5 bases and J by 0 bases, 6 bases remained unmatched. Germline V gene data show CDR1 as SGHRS and CDR2 as YFSETQ. The CDR3 sequence is 16 residues long. CDR3 nucleotide sequence: TGCGCCAGCAGTTCGACTAGCGGAGCCTCCTACAATGAGCAGTTCTTC. Its translation: CASSSTSGASYNEQFF.

This clonotype appeared many times. V gene TRBV7-9 combines with J gene TRBJ2-3, with TRBD1 matching over 9 bases. The CDR3 consists of 14 residues. The V and J ends lost 5 bases and 3 bases, in that order; junction bases with no gene match: 3. CDR1 and CDR2 from the germline V gene are SEHNR and FQNEAQ (reference sequence). DNA for the CDR3: TGTGCCAGCAGCCCGGGACAGGGTACAGATACGCAGTATTTT. Residues: CASSPGQGTDTQYF.

This clonotype turned up a few times. The rearrangement links TRBV5-1 to TRBJ1-1; D ambiguous. V shed 1 base and J shed 1 base, with 14 bases lying between them. The germline V gene has CDR1 SGHRS and CDR2 YFSETQ. This CDR3 region has 16 residues. The CDR3: CASSLSGAGWNTEAFF. The CDR3 region has the DNA TGCGCCAGCAGCTTGTCGGGCGCGGGCTGGAACACTGAAGCTTTCTTT.

This clonotype turned up a few times. The rearrangement uses TRBV20-1 and TRBJ2-7; no definite D call. V lost 0 bases and J lost 6, with 12 bases in between. CDR3 length: 13 amino acids. Germline values: CDR1 DFQATT, CDR2 SNEGSKA (reference sequence). The CDR3 reads CSAREDSLGEQYF. CDR3 coding DNA: TGCAGTGCTAGAGAAGATAGCCTCGGCGAGCAGTACTTC.

This clonotype was counted many times. The CDR3 spells CASSRTSGSLNEQFF. In DNA form, the CDR3 reads TGTGCCAGCAGCCGGACTAGCGGGAGTCTCAATGAGCAGTTCTTC. V usage is TRBV9 and J usage is TRBJ2-1, with TRBD2 matching over 13 bases. The CDR3 is made up of 15 amino acids. V was pared by 4 bases and J by 6 bases, with 4 bases of the junction left unmatched. The germline V gene has CDR1 SGDLS and CDR2 YYNGEE.

The chain employs TRBV7-2 and TRBJ2-5; possible D gene TRBD1, 6 bases. Deletions cut 0 bases from V and 0 bases from J, with 14 bases between. The length of the CDR3 is 17 residues. Germline assignment: CDR1 SGHTA and CDR2 FQGNSA. DNA of the CDR3: TGTGCCAGCAGCTTAGCTTTGACAGGAGTGTACCAAGAGACCCAGTACTTC. Residues: CASSLALTGVYQETQYF.

This clonotype was detected many times. The chain has TRBV10-3 and TRBJ1-3, with 7 bases matching TRBD1. The CDR3 is 14 residues long. CDR1 is ENHRY and CDR2 is SYGVKD in the germline V gene. Unmatched junction bases numbered 5, after V lost 5 bases and J lost 4 bases. Here the CDR3 reads CAISMTGPGNTIYF. As DNA, the CDR3 is TGTGCCATCAGTATGACAGGGCCGGGAAACACCATATATTTT.